Below, 30 T cell receptor beta chains from the same sample are listed, as sequenced in a study of control samples from healthy donors and cancer patients. The method was immunoSEQ multiplex PCR; TCRdb's version includes in-frame clones alone and lacks a portion of them. Of 110,000 to 150,000 clones listed, roughly 94% are singletons. The material sequenced was PBMCs. These receptor sequences come from a man between 60 and 75 years old with colorectal cancer.

A remark on this clone: Its ends do not fully match the called genes, so a read error is possible. CDR3 in DNA: TGTGCCAGCACCTTGGGGGCCTATATCTCTGGAAACACCATATATTTT. This sequence encodes CASTLGAYISGNTIYF. This chain connects TRBV5-8 to TRBJ1-3; D possibly corresponds to TRBD1 (6 bases). CDR1 is SGHTS and CDR2 is YDEGEE in the germline V gene. The CDR3 runs to 16 residues.

The CDR3 region is CASGLAGASNTGELFF. The CDR3 nucleotides are TGTGCCAGCGGACTAGCGGGGGCCTCGAACACCGGGGAGCTGTTTTTT. The chain recombines TRBV9 with TRBJ2-2; the match to TRBD2 covers 13 bases. The CDR3 runs to 16 residues. V trimming: 7 bases; J trimming: 0 bases; junction bases outside the gene matches: 3. Germline assignment: CDR1 SGDLS and CDR2 YYNGEE. The full variable domain, with the rest looked up from reference TRBV9 and TRBJ2-2, is DSGVTQTPKHLITATGQRVTLRCSPRSGDLSVYWYQQSLDQGLQFLIQYYNGEERAKGNILERFSAQQFPDLHSELNLSSLELGDSALYFCASGLAGASNTGELFFGEGSRLTVL.

The chain links TRBV19 to TRBJ1-2; TRBD1 matches 9 bases. Trimming took 3 bases from V and 4 from J; bases not matched to a gene: 9. Germline CDR1 LNHDA, CDR2 SQIVND (reference sequence). The CDR3 consists of 16 residues. The CDR3: CASSIIGTGSAYGYTF. The CDR3 coding sequence is TGTGCCAGTAGTATCATCGGGACAGGGTCGGCCTATGGCTACACCTTC.

The V call is TRBV6-5, the J call TRBJ2-1; TRBD2 agrees at 10 bases. V dropped 9 bases and J dropped 6; count of bases not matched to a gene: 5. The CDR3 loop spans 13 amino acids. Germline assignment: CDR1 MNHEY and CDR2 SVGAGI. Written as DNA, the CDR3 is TGTGCCAGTAGGGCTAGCGGGGGCAATGAGCAGTTCTTC. Its protein product is CASRASGGNEQFF.

V gene TRBV9 combines with J gene TRBJ2-7; D not resolved. CDR3 size: 14 residues. With 0 bases removed from V and 2 bases from J, the gap between germline ends came to 9 bases. Germline V gene data show CDR1 as SGDLS and CDR2 as YYNGEE. CDR3 nucleotides: TGTGCCAGCAGCGTAGGAGGCAGTCCCTACGAGCAGTACTTC. Protein product: CASSVGGSPYEQYF.

In this sample, this clone turned up once. V usage is TRBV7-2 and J usage is TRBJ2-5; no clear D. The germline V and J ends were trimmed by 4 bases and 5 bases, with 8 bases remaining between them. The V gene's germline CDR1 is SGHTA and CDR2 FQGNSA. The CDR3 runs 12 residues. CDR3 sequence reads: CASSSSRETQYF. The DNA of the CDR3 is TGTGCCAGCAGCTCCTCGAGGGAGACCCAGTACTTC.

This clone was counted once. The chain uses TRBV6-2 or TRBV6-3 and TRBJ1-4, with D possibly being TRBD1 (5 bases). Germline CDR1 reads MNHEY; CDR2 reads SVGEGT. This CDR3 is 14 amino acids long. Trimming left V 3 bases short and J 8 bases short, with 13 bases between. The CDR3 nucleotides are TGTGCCAGCAGTTATGGGGGTACGGAGGAAAAACTGTTTTTT. Translating gives CASSYGGTEEKLFF.

The chain combines TRBV29-1 with TRBJ2-1; a possible D gene is TRBD1 (6 bases). Germline CDR1 SQVTM, CDR2 ANQGSEA. This CDR3 contains 13 residues. V was shortened by 3 bases and J by 4 bases, with 10 bases between the two germline ends. CDR3 in amino acids: CSVDRGPYNEQFF. CDR3 nucleotides: TGCAGCGTTGACAGGGGCCCTTACAATGAGCAGTTCTTC.

The chain is built from TRBV3-1 (or the pseudogene TRBV3-2) and TRBJ1-2; 7 bases are shared with TRBD1. This CDR3 spans 13 amino acids. Germline V gene lookup returns CDR1 LGHDT and CDR2 YNNKEL (reference sequence). After removal of 1 base from V and 9 bases from J, the junction contained 5 bases not matched to a gene. The CDR3 region has the DNA TGTGCCAGCAGCCAAGCCGGAGGGGGCCGCTACACCTTC. This translates into CASSQAGGGRYTF.

This sequence joins TRBV19 and TRBJ2-2; TRBD1 matches 9 bases. Germline lookup yields CDR1 LNHDA and CDR2 SQIVND (reference sequence). CDR3 size: 14 residues. V lost 2 bases, J lost 6 bases, and 1 base stayed unmatched. The CDR3 coding sequence is TGTGCCAGTAGTATAAGGGACAGGGCCGGGGAGCTGTTTTTT. Protein product: CASSIRDRAGELFF.

The chain links TRBV30 to TRBJ1-2; no clear D. CDR3 length: 12 residues. Trimming shortened V by 0 bases and J by 8 bases, and 10 bases separated the two germline ends. The germline V gene encodes CDR1 GTSNPN and CDR2 SVGIG (reference sequence). The CDR3 here is CAWSVQDGGYTF. CDR3 coding DNA: TGTGCCTGGAGTGTCCAGGATGGGGGCTACACCTTC.

The genes are TRBV3-1 (or the pseudogene TRBV3-2) and TRBJ1-6, with D unclear. Between the trimmed V and J ends, which lost 3 bases and 5 bases, there was a span of 11 bases. Germline assignment: CDR1 LGHDT and CDR2 YNNKEL (reference sequence). CDR3 length: 15 amino acids. CDR3: CASSHSAGNNSPLHF. DNA for the CDR3: TGTGCCAGCAGCCACTCCGCCGGGAATAATTCACCCCTCCACTTT.

The CDR3 DNA reads as TGCGCCAGCAGCTTGTTGCCTAACGACTATGGCTACACCTTC. Residues: CASSLLPNDYGYTF. The chain carries TRBV5-1 and TRBJ1-2; D is ambiguous. V lost 1 base, J lost 3 bases, and 10 bases lay in between. Per the germline V gene, CDR1 is SGHRS and CDR2 is YFSETQ. The CDR3 spans 14 residues.

The genes are TRBV7-9 and TRBJ2-3; 9 bases are shared with TRBD1. The CDR3 has 16 residues. J gave up 0 bases and V 6 bases, and 7 bases lay outside the gene matches. Germline V gives CDR1 SEHNR, CDR2 FQNEAQ (reference sequence). CDR3 residues: CASSTGTGYSTDTQYF. CDR3 coding DNA: TGTGCCAGCAGTACCGGGACAGGGTATAGCACAGATACGCAGTATTTT.

V is TRBV24-1 and J is TRBJ2-1, with D possibly called TRBD1 or TRBD2 (5 bases each). The CDR3 has 14 residues. The germline V gene has CDR1 KGHDR and CDR2 SFDVKD. V lost 4 bases and J lost 5, with 11 bases in between. CDR3 sequence: CATSESGTDNEQFF. The DNA of the CDR3 is TGTGCCACCAGTGAATCCGGGACGGACAATGAGCAGTTCTTC.

This chain joins TRBV6-5 and TRBJ2-7, with D perhaps being TRBD1 or TRBD2 (5 bases each). The CDR3 runs to 14 residues. V lost 6 bases, J lost 5 bases, and 17 bases lay in between. Germline-derived CDR1 and CDR2 are MNHEY and SVGAGI. The CDR3 DNA reads as TGTGCCAGCAGCCAATTGGGGGTTTCGAACGAGCAGTACTTC. Encoded protein: CASSQLGVSNEQYF.

The chain joins TRBV6-6 to TRBJ2-4; 11 bases are a match to TRBD1. From germline, CDR1 is MNHNY and CDR2 SVGAGI (reference sequence). The CDR3 is made up of 19 amino acids. Trimming cost V 5 bases and J 0 bases; bases outside gene matches: 12. The chain's CDR3 is CASSPWTGGEGEAKNIQYF. CDR3 DNA: TGTGCCAGCAGTCCCTGGACAGGGGGCGAAGGAGAAGCCAAAAACATTCAGTACTTC.

A note on this clone: At one end, the junction sequence differs from germline, possibly due to a read error. The chain has TRBV10-3 and TRBJ2-7; D call uncertain. The CDR3 length is 11 residues. Per the germline V gene, CDR1 is ENHRY and CDR2 is SYGVKD. This CDR3 reads CAVSDRQEQYF. In DNA form, the CDR3 reads TGTGCCGTCAGTGATAGGCAAGAGCAGTACTTC.

The CDR3 protein is CASSLVPGGPPFNEQFF. The CDR3 nucleotides are TGCGCCAGCAGCTTGGTCCCGGGGGGCCCTCCCTTCAATGAGCAGTTCTTC. The chain uses TRBV5-1 and TRBJ2-1, with D possibly TRBD2 on 7 matching bases. Trimming took 0 bases from V and 6 from J, leaving 19 bases between them. The CDR3 loop spans 17 amino acids. Germline V CDR1 and CDR2: SGHRS, YFSETQ.

The chain couples TRBV5-6 to TRBJ2-5; D might be TRBD1 or TRBD2, each matching 5 bases. The CDR3 extends over 13 amino acids. CDR1 and CDR2 (germline): SGHDT, YYEEEE. Deletions cut 0 bases from V and 7 bases from J, with 10 bases between. The CDR3 is CASSLGDGATQYF. Written as DNA, the CDR3 is TGTGCCAGCAGCTTGGGGGACGGAGCGACCCAGTACTTC.

V is TRBV24-1 and J is TRBJ2-3, with TRBD2 identical over 13 bases. Losses at the gene ends were 6 bases for V and 5 bases for J; bases not matched to a gene: 7. The CDR3 runs to 16 residues. Germline V lookup: CDR1 KGHDR, CDR2 SFDVKD. The CDR3 coding sequence is TGTGCCACCAGTAAAACTAGCGGGGGGGCAGGAGATACGCAGTATTTT. Translation: CATSKTSGGAGDTQYF.

The DNA for the CDR3 is TGTGCCAGCAGTGAATTGGGGACAGGGAACACTGAAGCTTTCTTT. Translating gives CASSELGTGNTEAFF. The rearrangement uses TRBV25-1 and TRBJ1-1; 8 bases map to TRBD1. The CDR3 runs 15 residues. Germline loops: CDR1 MGHDK, CDR2 SYGVNS. The J segment lost 1 base and the V segment lost 1 base, leaving 2 bases of the junction unmatched.

The chain links TRBV5-6 to TRBJ2-7, with TRBD2 matching over 13 bases. The length of the CDR3 is 16 residues. Germline CDR1 reads SGHDT; CDR2 reads YYEEEE. J gave up 4 bases and V 0 bases, and 4 bases lay outside the gene matches. The CDR3 sequence: CASSLGLAGGLYEQYF. The CDR3 region has the DNA TGTGCCAGCAGCTTGGGACTAGCGGGGGGACTTTACGAGCAGTACTTC.

J is TRBJ1-1 and V is TRBV18; 8 bases align to TRBD1. CDR1 and CDR2 from the germline V gene are KGHSH and LQKENI. J gave up 7 bases and V 2 bases, and 6 bases lay outside the gene matches. The CDR3 has 14 amino acids. In nucleotides, the CDR3 is TGTGCCAGCTCACCATTAGACAGGGGACTTGAAGCTTTCTTT. Translation: CASSPLDRGLEAFF.

The CDR3 region is CSAGRVNTEAFF. The CDR3 nucleotides read TGCAGCGCAGGACGGGTGAACACTGAAGCTTTCTTT. The V call is TRBV29-1, the J call TRBJ1-1; unclear D gene. Germline lookup yields CDR1 SQVTM and CDR2 ANQGSEA. This CDR3 is 12 amino acids long. V lost 7 bases to trimming and J lost 0 bases, with 9 bases between them.

The DNA of the CDR3 is TGTGCCAGTACGGAGCAGGGAGGACAGCCCCAGCATTTT. It is translated as CASTEQGGQPQHF. The chain has TRBV19 and TRBJ1-5; D is perhaps TRBD1 (5 bases). Germline CDR1 and CDR2: LNHDA and SQIVND (reference sequence). Trimming pared 7 bases from V and 7 bases from J, leaving 14 bases between. CDR3 length: 13 amino acids.

The rearrangement links TRBV9 to TRBJ1-2; TRBD1 is a possible D gene (5 bases). The CDR3 has 13 amino acids. Deletions cut 4 bases from V and 13 bases from J, with 20 bases between. Germline CDR1 reads SGDLS; CDR2 reads YYNGEE. CDR3 sequence (DNA): TGTGCCAGCAGCCCAGGGACGACGCCCACGGCCACCTTC. It is translated as CASSPGTTPTATF.

This clone was recorded once. The chain uses TRBV6-6 and TRBJ1-3, with D maybe TRBD1 (6 bases). This CDR3 comprises 13 residues. Trimming pared 7 bases from V and 2 bases from J, leaving 9 bases between. Germline-derived CDR1 and CDR2 are MNHNY and SVGAGI (reference sequence). This chain's CDR3 is CASTRGTGNTIYF. The CDR3 DNA follows: TGTGCCAGCACTAGGGGGACTGGAAACACCATATATTTT.

This sequence joins TRBV28 and TRBJ1-1; maybe TRBD1 (5 bases). CDR1 is MDHEN and CDR2 is SYDVKM in the germline V gene. The V gene lost 6 bases and the J gene lost 4 bases, with 12 bases spanning the gap. The CDR3 is made up of 13 amino acids. Here the CDR3 reads CASRSRGGTEAFF. The CDR3 bases are TGTGCCAGCAGGTCGCGGGGGGGCACTGAAGCTTTCTTT.

This chain joins TRBV6-5 and TRBJ2-7; TRBD1 matches 7 bases. Trimming cost V 6 bases and J 4 bases; bases outside gene matches: 3. The CDR3 length is 12 residues. Germline CDR1 reads MNHEY; CDR2 reads SVGAGI. The DNA for the CDR3 is TGTGCCAGCAGAGGGGGCATTTACGAGCAGTACTTC. This encodes CASRGGIYEQYF.